This T cell receptor beta chain appears in the sequencing data of a study of blood T cells in healthy people across ages (dated by TCRdb to about 2015). As for the study more broadly: Template switching captured roughly one uniquely barcoded TCR beta cDNA molecule per two T cells in model experiments. Using deep sequencing normalized with unique cDNA molecular identifiers, the study measured how TCR beta repertoire diversity changes with age. The donors were split into four age groups: young (average 16 years), middle-aged (over 35), aged (over 55) and long-lived (approximately 80). To avoid experimental bias, donors of different ages were randomly spread across the sequencing lanes. Two additional independent replicas of 1 million unique cDNA reads from the same blood draw were analyzed for two donors (one aged 18 to 30 and one aged 80 or older).

The donors were a few dozen Caucasian individuals from Russia, aged roughly 6 to 100 years, who were systemically healthy. Approximately 9 milliliters of peripheral blood were collected from each donor into EDTA-treated Vacutainer tubes. Ficoll-Paque density-gradient centrifugation was used to isolate PBMCs, with at least 7 million obtained per sample. Total RNA was extracted from PBMCs with Trizol reagent, with at least 6 micrograms obtained per sample. The percentages of naive CD45RAhigh/CD27high T cells were determined by flow cytometry on a PBMC aliquot from every donor. Reading the germline V gene gives CDR1 SGHRS and CDR2 YFSETQ. The CDR3 covers 14 residues, taking in both the cysteine and the phenylalanine. The CDR3 DNA has 42 bases and is translated from base 1. Overall study results and their limits: As age increased, observed TCR beta diversity per million T cells dropped in a roughly linear way, and a significant reduction was already evident by age about 36. Because profiling used bulk unsorted PBMCs, naive and antigen-experienced compartments could not be compared conclusively. Total diversity estimates from one million sequenced T cells were considered lower bounds and underestimates. The percentage of naive T cells measured by flow cytometry correlated strongly with observed TCR beta diversity. The CMV infection status of donors was not known, potentially confounding age-related changes in expanded clonotypes. The long-lived group showed more naive CD4+ T cells, fewer expanded clones and increased TCR diversity than the aged group, suggesting age selection.

The method behind the library was 5' RACE. Sequencing relied on an Illumina HiSeq 2500. A second roughly 6 to 12 cycle PCR used a sample-barcoded 5' primer and a J-beta primer mix. A unique molecular identifier was introduced onto each TCR beta cDNA molecule by a template-switch 5' adaptor carrying 12 random nucleotides. Each sample yielded at least 2.5 million CDR3-containing paired-end reads. All of the RNA was converted into first-strand cDNA using the Mint cDNA synthesis kit, with a TRBC-specific oligonucleotide serving as the primer. After uracil-DNA glycosylase treatment, a first 18-cycle PCR used universal primers M1SS and BC2_uni_R on all cDNA. The original pipeline was this. For normalization, 1 million high-quality reads were randomly selected from each sample, with every read carrying a distinct molecular identifier. Reads sharing molecular identifiers were discarded rather than binned into consensus sequences. MiTCR, set to a Q25 quality threshold and the strictest error-elimination algorithm, was used for CDR3 identification, clonotype clustering and error correction. A nonparametric unseen species model with Euler transformation was used to estimate a lower bound on total TCR beta diversity. TCRdb itself trimmed the public reads at Q25 with fastp, ran MiXCR and retained productive beta chains. Each CDR3 protein gets just one entry, which takes the most common genes and DNA from the rows behind it. In this record, the V and J calls reflect TCRdb's handling and not the investigators' own analysis. The sample table contains over 550,000 distinct CDR3 sequences; only one count was recorded for approximately 30% of them. The top ten constitute roughly 14% of the sample.

This clonotype was observed once. The clone's antigen remains unknown. At one end the junction does not follow the germline gene, possibly because of a read error. The sample consisted of blood. The chain employs TRBV5-1 and TRBJ1-5; D gene: possibly TRBD1, on 6 matching bases. This sequence was found in a woman of 80 years or more in good health. The encoded CDR3 is CASSFGGINQLQHF. The DNA sequence is TGCGCCAGCAGCTTCGGGGGCATCAATCAGCTCCAGCATTTT.